A single sample gave rise to the 23 T cell receptor beta chains below, sequenced in a study of CD8 T cells in ankylosing spondylitis. Study-level results: For ankylosing spondylitis blood, a TCR beta motif of about eight highly homologous variants appeared characteristic.

No cognate antigen is known for these TCRs. TCRdb redid the calling of the 5' RACE reads with MiXCR, one entry per CDR3 protein. The sample yields around 770,000 distinct CDR3 sequences, 15% to 20% seen once. Sequences were obtained from blood, either unsorted or a sorted T cell fraction (not recorded which). These receptors were taken from a male donor with ankylosing spondylitis.

This clonotype has a count of ten or more. The chain recombines TRBV29-1 with TRBJ2-2; D gene uncertain. The CDR3 contains 15 residues. Per the germline V gene, CDR1 is SQVTM and CDR2 is ANQGSEA. V dropped 2 bases and J dropped 1 base, with 11 bases sitting between them. For the CDR3, the DNA is TGCAGCGTTGAACTAAATACCAAGAACACCGGGGAGCTGTTTTTT. Its translation is CSVELNTKNTGELFF.

This clonotype was found a few times. The chain carries TRBV5-6 and TRBJ2-5; D is unresolved. Germline loops: CDR1 SGHDT, CDR2 YYEEEE. CDR3 length: 14 amino acids. Trimming stripped 1 base from V and 1 base from J, with 8 bases between. The CDR3 nucleotides are TGTGCCAGCAGCTTGTTGGTGCCCCAAGAGACCCAGTACTTC. Translated, it gives CASSLLVPQETQYF.

Concerning this clonotype itself: One base away lies a much larger clone, so this may be a sequencing read error. V is TRBV2 and J is TRBJ1-1; possible D gene TRBD1, 5 bases. Germline CDR1 is SNHLY and CDR2 is FYNNEI. The CDR3 consists of 13 residues. V was cut by 3 bases and J by 3 bases, with 8 bases left in between. Here the CDR3 reads CASSEGPYTEAFF. The CDR3 DNA sequence: TGTGCCAGCAGTGAGGGGCCCTACACTGAAGCTTTCTTT.

This clonotype was detected only a few times. This chain connects TRBV6-2 or TRBV6-3 to TRBJ2-4, with D possibly being TRBD1 or TRBD2 (5 bases each). The CDR3 loop spans 13 amino acids. Trimming took off 10 bases at V and 6 bases at J, with 16 bases between the two ends. Germline CDR1 reads MNHEY; CDR2 reads SVGEGT. In DNA form, the CDR3 reads TGTGCCACGCGAAAGGGTGGGGGAAACATTCAGTACTTC. Translation: CATRKGGGNIQYF.

This clonotype was picked up a small number of times. This chain uses TRBV28 with TRBJ1-1; unclear D gene. The germline gives CDR1 MDHEN, CDR2 SYDVKM. The CDR3 extends over 14 amino acids. V was trimmed by 1 base and J by 3 bases, leaving 9 bases between them. The CDR3 DNA reads TGTGCCAGCAGTTTATATACAGACTACACTGAAGCTTTCTTT. This translates into CASSLYTDYTEAFF.

This clonotype came up a few times. The chain couples TRBV20-1 to TRBJ1-6; TRBD1 is a possible D gene (6 bases). The CDR3 is 14 amino acids. The germline gives CDR1 DFQATT, CDR2 SNEGSKA (reference sequence). Trimming stripped 5 bases from V and 9 bases from J, with 17 bases between. Written as DNA, the CDR3 is TGCAGTGCTCGGGGGGAAGGGGGGAGTTCACCCCTCCACTTT. As protein: CSARGEGGSSPLHF.

The chain couples TRBV7-9 to TRBJ2-5; 9 bases match TRBD1. The CDR3 loop spans 15 amino acids. CDR1 is SEHNR and CDR2 is FQNEAQ in the germline V gene (reference sequence). The V segment lost 1 base and the J segment 7 bases; nucleotides outside the gene matches: 7. This CDR3 is CASSLGTGDSGTQYF. CDR3 coding DNA: TGTGCCAGCAGCTTAGGGACAGGGGACAGCGGGACCCAGTACTTC.

The rearrangement links TRBV15 to TRBJ1-6; TRBD1 aligns across 7 bases. V was pared by 5 bases and J by 12 bases, with 13 bases of the junction left unmatched. Germline CDR1 reads LNHNV; CDR2 reads YYDKDF (reference sequence). CDR3 length: 15 residues. The DNA of the CDR3 is TGTGCCACCAGCGGCCGGGACAGAGGGGGGATACCCCTCCACTTT. It is translated as CATSGRDRGGIPLHF.

This rearrangement joins TRBV4-3 to TRBJ2-7; 7 bases fit TRBD2. Per germline, CDR1 LGHNA and CDR2 YSLEER. This CDR3 has 14 amino acids. V lost 3 bases and J lost 0; bases outside the gene matches: 2. CDR3 nucleotide sequence: TGCGCCAGCAGCCATGCTAGCGGCTCCTACGAGCAGTACTTC. Translation gives CASSHASGSYEQYF.

V gene TRBV4-3 combines with J gene TRBJ2-3; D not resolved. The CDR3 is made up of 15 amino acids. Germline assignment: CDR1 LGHNA and CDR2 YSLEER. Trimming left V 2 bases short and J 0 bases short, with 9 bases between. This CDR3 reads CASSQWPESTDTQYF. The CDR3 region has the DNA TGCGCCAGCAGCCAATGGCCTGAAAGCACAGATACGCAGTATTTT.

This clonotype appeared many times. The CDR3 reads CASSSGTAPYEQYF. CDR3 DNA sequence: TGTGCCAGCAGCTCCGGGACTGCGCCCTACGAGCAGTACTTC. V usage is TRBV9 and J usage is TRBJ2-7; possible D gene TRBD2, 6 bases. Trimming stripped 4 bases from V and 2 bases from J, with 13 bases between. The germline V gene encodes CDR1 SGDLS and CDR2 YYNGEE. The length of the CDR3 is 14 residues.

The chain uses TRBV28 and TRBJ2-1; D perhaps matches TRBD2 (5 bases). CDR1 is MDHEN and CDR2 is SYDVKM in the germline V gene. CDR3 size: 16 residues. Trimming cost V 3 bases and J 7 bases, with 19 bases left between them. CDR3 sequence (DNA): TGTGCCAGCAGTTTGGCCGTTGTTAGGGCGGGTAATGAGCAGTTCTTC. Its translation is CASSLAVVRAGNEQFF.

This clonotype was recorded a few times. The chain uses TRBV4-2 and TRBJ2-1; 10 nucleotides align to TRBD2. Germline assignment: CDR1 LGHNA and CDR2 YNFKEQ. The V gene end was trimmed by 0 bases and the J gene end by 8 bases; junction bases not matched to a gene: 7. CDR3 length: 16 residues. CDR3 bases: TGTGCCAGCAGCCAAGACGCGACTAGCGGGTTCTATGAGCAGTTCTTC. Protein: CASSQDATSGFYEQFF.

This clonotype was observed many times. J is TRBJ1-1 and V is TRBV11-2; D might be TRBD1 (6 bases). Germline V lookup: CDR1 SGHAT, CDR2 FQNNGV. The V gene lost 7 bases and the J gene lost 4 bases, with 19 bases spanning the gap. The CDR3 totals 15 residues. CDR3 loop: CASKDRKWHGTEAFF. DNA of the CDR3: TGTGCCAGCAAAGACAGGAAATGGCACGGCACTGAAGCTTTCTTT. The full variable domain, rest sourced from reference TRBV11-2 and TRBJ1-1, is EAGVAQSPRYKIIEKRQSVAFWCNPISGHATLYWYQQILGQGPKLLIQFQNNGVVDDSQLPKDRFSAERLKGVDSTLKIQPAKLEDSAVYLCASKDRKWHGTEAFFGQGTRLTVV.

In its sample, this clonotype was seen a few times. The chain joins TRBV5-6 to TRBJ2-1; the match to TRBD2 covers 10 bases. Germline loops: CDR1 SGHDT, CDR2 YYEEEE. The trim removed 0 bases at V and 2 bases at J, leaving 14 bases unmatched. The CDR3 has 20 residues. The CDR3 sequence is CASSLDAGLADDLTYNEQFF. The DNA for the CDR3 is TGTGCCAGCAGCTTGGACGCCGGACTAGCGGACGACTTGACCTACAATGAGCAGTTCTTC.

In its sample, this clonotype was seen many times. The chain employs TRBV28 and TRBJ2-7; 8 bases line up with TRBD1. The CDR3 runs 15 residues. Germline V gives CDR1 MDHEN, CDR2 SYDVKM. V lost 6 bases and J lost 0; bases outside the gene matches: 7. This CDR3 reads CASRKLGQGSYEQYF. The CDR3 coding sequence is TGTGCCAGCAGAAAACTAGGACAGGGCTCCTACGAGCAGTACTTC.

The chain couples TRBV18 to TRBJ2-5; D is unclear. The germline V and J ends were trimmed by 2 bases and 7 bases, with 11 bases remaining between them. Germline CDR1 is KGHSH and CDR2 is LQKENI. The CDR3 contains 13 residues. CDR3 sequence: CASSPEGGWTQYF. The CDR3 region has the DNA TGTGCCAGCTCACCAGAAGGCGGCTGGACCCAGTACTTC.

The chain joins TRBV5-6 to TRBJ2-7; tentatively, D is TRBD1 (5 bases). The CDR3 is made up of 16 amino acids. V lost 3 bases to trimming and J lost 2 bases, with 18 bases between them. CDR1 and CDR2 (germline): SGHDT, YYEEEE. For the CDR3, the DNA is TGTGCCAGCAGCTCTGACCCCCTGGGGCTCCCCTACGAGCAGTACTTC. It is translated as CASSSDPLGLPYEQYF. The full variable domain, rest sourced from reference TRBV5-6 and TRBJ2-7, is DAGVTQSPTHLIKTRGQQVTLRCSPKSGHDTVSWYQQALGQGPQFIFQYYEEEERQRGNFPDRFSGHQFPNYSSELNVNALLLGDSALYLCASSSDPLGLPYEQYFGPGTRLTVT.

The J gene is TRBJ1-1, the V gene TRBV12-3 or TRBV12-4, with D unresolved. This CDR3 has 11 amino acids. Trimming took 6 bases from V and 5 from J, leaving 7 bases between them. The chain's CDR3 is CASRGRTEAFF. The CDR3 nucleotides are TGTGCCAGCAGGGGTCGGACTGAAGCTTTCTTT.

This clonotype was recorded a few times. The V gene is TRBV20-1, the J gene TRBJ2-5; D not resolved. CDR1 and CDR2 from the germline V gene are DFQATT and SNEGSKA (reference sequence). The CDR3 totals 15 residues. The ends were cut back, 1 base at V and 7 bases at J, with 19 bases in the middle. CDR3 loop: CSARGREPFGVTQYF. CDR3 nucleotide sequence: TGCAGTGCTAGAGGGCGTGAGCCTTTTGGGGTGACCCAGTACTTC.

This clonotype was seen a few times. This rearrangement joins TRBV4-1 to TRBJ1-2; 8 bases map to TRBD1. The germline gives CDR1 MGHRA, CDR2 YSYEKL. The CDR3 contains 15 residues. V gave up 0 bases and J gave up 8 bases; unmatched junction bases: 8. The CDR3 DNA reads as TGCGCCAGCAGCCAAGATGGCCAGGGGGCCAGGGGCTACACCTTC. This sequence encodes CASSQDGQGARGYTF.

There are a few counts of this clonotype. The chain has TRBV12-3 or TRBV12-4 and TRBJ1-1; TRBD1 might be the D (6 bases). Between the trimmed V and J ends, which lost 5 bases and 5 bases, there was a span of 18 bases. This CDR3 is 15 amino acids long. CDR3 coding DNA: TGTGCCAGCAGTATCCTACCAGGGGAAGGGACTGAAGCTTTCTTT. As protein: CASSILPGEGTEAFF.

The V gene is TRBV18, the J gene TRBJ1-1; 7 bases align to TRBD1. The CDR3 extends over 14 amino acids. Losses at the gene ends were 3 bases for V and 3 bases for J; bases not matched to a gene: 4. Germline loops: CDR1 KGHSH, CDR2 LQKENI. The DNA of the CDR3 is TGTGCCAGCTCACCCGGAGGGGGCCACACTGAAGCTTTCTTT. This sequence encodes CASSPGGGHTEAFF.